Detailed here is one T cell receptor beta chain. This record comes from a study of shared clonotypes between healthy human individuals. Sequenced by immunoSEQ multiplex PCR; TCRdb stores in-frame clones only, minus some. Here the sample spans hundreds of thousands of clones, roughly 92% being singletons. CDR3 length: 14 residues. With 3 bases clipped from V and 5 bases from J, the junction kept 5 bases outside the gene matches. The V gene's germline CDR1 is MDHEN and CDR2 SYDVKM. Terminally differentiated effector memory CD45RA+ cells were excluded from the naive CD8 cells, which were CD45RO-negative and positively selected for CCR7.

The specimen sequenced was naive CD8+ T cells sorted from blood. The receptor was isolated from a man aged 25-40 years in good health. V gene TRBV28 combines with J gene TRBJ2-7; 9 bases agree with TRBD1. The CDR3 region is CASSFYRGRNEQYF. The CDR3 coding sequence is TGTGCCAGCAGTTTTTACAGGGGGCGGAACGAGCAGTACTTC.